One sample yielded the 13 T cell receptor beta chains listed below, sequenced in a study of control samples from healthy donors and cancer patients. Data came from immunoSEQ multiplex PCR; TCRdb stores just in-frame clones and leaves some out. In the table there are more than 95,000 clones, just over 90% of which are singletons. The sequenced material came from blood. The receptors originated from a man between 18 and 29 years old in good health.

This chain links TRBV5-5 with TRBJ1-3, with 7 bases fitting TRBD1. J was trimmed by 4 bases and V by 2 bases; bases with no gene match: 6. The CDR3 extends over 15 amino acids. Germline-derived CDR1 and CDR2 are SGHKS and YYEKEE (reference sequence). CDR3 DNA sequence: TGTGCCAGCAGCTTCCAGGGACAGTTCGGAAACACCATATATTTT. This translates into CASSFQGQFGNTIYF.

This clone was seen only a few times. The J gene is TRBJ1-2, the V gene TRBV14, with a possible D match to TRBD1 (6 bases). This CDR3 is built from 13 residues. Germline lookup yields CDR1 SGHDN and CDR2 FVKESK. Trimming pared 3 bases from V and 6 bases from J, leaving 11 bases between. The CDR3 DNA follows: TGTGCCAGCAGCCAGAGCAGGGGTCATGGCTACACCTTC. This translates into CASSQSRGHGYTF.

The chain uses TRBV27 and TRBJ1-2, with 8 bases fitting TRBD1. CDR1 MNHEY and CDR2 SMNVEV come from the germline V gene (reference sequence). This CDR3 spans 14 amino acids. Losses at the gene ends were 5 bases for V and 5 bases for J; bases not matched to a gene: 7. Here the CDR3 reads CASSPGQGVYGYTF. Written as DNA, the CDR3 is TGTGCCAGCAGTCCCGGACAGGGTGTTTATGGCTACACCTTC.

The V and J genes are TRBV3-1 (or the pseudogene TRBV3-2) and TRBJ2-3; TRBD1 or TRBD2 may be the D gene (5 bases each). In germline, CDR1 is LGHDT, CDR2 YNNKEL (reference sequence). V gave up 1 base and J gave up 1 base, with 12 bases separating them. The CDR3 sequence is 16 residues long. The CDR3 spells CASSQASTGRTDTQYF. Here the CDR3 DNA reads TGTGCCAGCAGCCAAGCATCGACGGGACGCACAGATACGCAGTATTTT.

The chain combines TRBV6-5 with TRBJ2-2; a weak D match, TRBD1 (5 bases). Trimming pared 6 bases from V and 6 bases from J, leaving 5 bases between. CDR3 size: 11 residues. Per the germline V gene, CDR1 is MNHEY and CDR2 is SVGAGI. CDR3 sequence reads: CASRGPGELFF. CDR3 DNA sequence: TGTGCCAGCAGGGGGCCCGGGGAGCTGTTTTTT.

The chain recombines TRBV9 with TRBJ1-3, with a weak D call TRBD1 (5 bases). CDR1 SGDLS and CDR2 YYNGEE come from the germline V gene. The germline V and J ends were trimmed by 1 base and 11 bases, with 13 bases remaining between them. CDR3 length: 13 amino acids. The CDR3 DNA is TGTGCCAGCAGCGTACTCTCCGGGGGTGCCATATATTTT. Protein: CASSVLSGGAIYF.

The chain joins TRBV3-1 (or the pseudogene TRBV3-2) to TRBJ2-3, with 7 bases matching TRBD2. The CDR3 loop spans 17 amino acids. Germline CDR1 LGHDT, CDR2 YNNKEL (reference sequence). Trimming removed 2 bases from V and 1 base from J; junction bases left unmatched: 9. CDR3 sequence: CASSQQGGRVGTDTQYF. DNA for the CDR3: TGTGCCAGCAGCCAACAAGGCGGGAGAGTGGGCACAGATACGCAGTATTTT.

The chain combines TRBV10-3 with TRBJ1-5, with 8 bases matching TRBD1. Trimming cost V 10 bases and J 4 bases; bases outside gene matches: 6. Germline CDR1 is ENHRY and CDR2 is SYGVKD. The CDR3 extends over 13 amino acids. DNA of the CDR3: TGTGCCACAGGACAGGGTGATAATCAGCCCCAGCATTTT. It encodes CATGQGDNQPQHF.

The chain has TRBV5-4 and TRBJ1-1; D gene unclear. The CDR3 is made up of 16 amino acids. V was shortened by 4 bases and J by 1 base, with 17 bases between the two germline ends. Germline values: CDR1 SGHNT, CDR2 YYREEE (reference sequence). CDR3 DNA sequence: TGTGCCAGCAGCGGCACTGGCCGTCTGAGGAACACTGAAGCTTTCTTT. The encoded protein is CASSGTGRLRNTEAFF.

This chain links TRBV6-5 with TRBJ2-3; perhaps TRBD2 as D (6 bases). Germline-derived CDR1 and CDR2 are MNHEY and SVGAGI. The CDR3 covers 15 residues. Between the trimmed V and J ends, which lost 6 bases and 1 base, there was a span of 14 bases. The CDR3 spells CASRPLAFGTDTQYF. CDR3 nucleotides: TGTGCCAGCAGACCCCTAGCGTTCGGCACAGATACGCAGTATTTT.

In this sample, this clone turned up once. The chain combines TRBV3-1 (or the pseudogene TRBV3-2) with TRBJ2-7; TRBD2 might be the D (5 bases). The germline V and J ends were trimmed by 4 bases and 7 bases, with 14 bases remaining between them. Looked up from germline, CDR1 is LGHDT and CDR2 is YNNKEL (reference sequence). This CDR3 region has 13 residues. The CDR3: CASSLSGRIEQYF. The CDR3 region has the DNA TGTGCCAGCAGCCTCTCGGGAAGGATTGAGCAGTACTTC.

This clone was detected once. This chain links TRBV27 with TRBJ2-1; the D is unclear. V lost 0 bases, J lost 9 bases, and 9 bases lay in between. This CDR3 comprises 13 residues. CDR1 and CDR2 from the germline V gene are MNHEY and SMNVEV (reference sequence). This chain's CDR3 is CASSLSRGPEQFF. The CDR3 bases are TGTGCCAGCAGTTTATCGCGCGGTCCTGAGCAGTTCTTC.

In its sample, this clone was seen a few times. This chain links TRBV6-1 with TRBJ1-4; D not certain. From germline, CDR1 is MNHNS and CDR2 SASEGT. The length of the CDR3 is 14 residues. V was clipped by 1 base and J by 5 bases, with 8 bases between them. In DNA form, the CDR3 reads TGTGCCAGCAGTGAAGGTGCGGGGAATGAAAAACTGTTTTTT. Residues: CASSEGAGNEKLFF.